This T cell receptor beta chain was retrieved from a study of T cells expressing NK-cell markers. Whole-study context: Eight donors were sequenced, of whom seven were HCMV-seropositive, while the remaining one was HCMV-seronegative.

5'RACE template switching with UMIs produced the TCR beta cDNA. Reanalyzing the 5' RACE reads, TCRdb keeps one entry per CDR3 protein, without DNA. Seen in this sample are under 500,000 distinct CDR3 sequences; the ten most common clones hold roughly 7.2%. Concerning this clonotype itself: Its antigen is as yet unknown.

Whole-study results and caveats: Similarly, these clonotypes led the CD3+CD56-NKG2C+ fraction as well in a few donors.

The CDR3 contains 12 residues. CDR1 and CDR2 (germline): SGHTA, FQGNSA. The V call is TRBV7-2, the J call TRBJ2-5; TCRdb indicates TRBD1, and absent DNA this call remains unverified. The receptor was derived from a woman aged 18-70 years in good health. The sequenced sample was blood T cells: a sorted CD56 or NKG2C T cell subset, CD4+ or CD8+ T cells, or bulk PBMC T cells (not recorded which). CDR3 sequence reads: CASSPLVETQYF.